This T cell receptor beta chain was observed in a study of T cell repertoires in cytomegalovirus infection. Only a few counts were recorded for this clonotype. TCRdb passed the reads through MiXCR, listing each CDR3 protein once. The data contain around 530,000 distinct CDR3 sequences, approximately 26% of them singletons. The CDR3 length is 16 residues. V was pared by 1 base and J by 9 bases, with 10 bases of the junction left unmatched. The germline V gene encodes CDR1 SGHTA and CDR2 FQGTGA. The sequence derives from a human donor in good health (CMV status not recorded). Some clones in this sample may be carry-over from other donors' samples. Material for sequencing was PBMCs. The rearrangement uses TRBV7-3 and TRBJ2-1; 9 bases agree with TRBD2. CDR3 in DNA: TGTGCCAGCAGCTTAAGTGGTAGCGGGAGTTTCACTGAGCAGTTCTTC. Translation gives CASSLSGSGSFTEQFF.